A single sample is the source of the 26 T cell receptor beta chains below, sequenced in a study of blood T cell repertoires in COVID-19 (dated by TCRdb to the early 2020s). Library prep was done by the immunoSEQ multiplex PCR assay. Drawn from immuneACCESS, this table holds only the in-frame rearrangements with V and J called that TCRdb kept. Clones are partly lost; checked studies trace under half to an unresolved V gene and leave the rest unexplained. The sample table shows approximately 100,000 clones, and roughly 88% are seen once. Roughly 25% of the sample rests with the top ten. Material for sequencing was peripheral blood. Receptors originate from a human donor in a cohort sampled during active COVID-19.

The chain has TRBV4-1 and TRBJ2-3; unclear D gene. The CDR3 consists of 13 residues. Germline CDR1 is MGHRA and CDR2 is YSYEKL. Trimming took off 1 base at V and 6 bases at J, with 8 bases between the two ends. The CDR3 here is CASSQAPRDTQYF. Written as DNA, the CDR3 is TGCGCCAGCAGCCAAGCCCCCAGGGATACGCAGTATTTT.

V and J are TRBV4-3 and TRBJ1-2; TRBD1 is a possible D gene (6 bases). V was trimmed by 0 bases and J by 8 bases, leaving 19 bases between them. CDR3 length: 16 residues. Germline V gives CDR1 LGHNA, CDR2 YSLEER. The chain's CDR3 is CASSQDLNREVKGYTF. In DNA form, the CDR3 reads TGCGCCAGCAGCCAAGATCTGAACAGGGAAGTTAAGGGCTACACCTTC.

This clone was detected only a few times. This chain links TRBV2 with TRBJ2-7, with TRBD2 identical over 13 bases. The CDR3 has 14 residues. CDR1 is SNHLY, CDR2 FYNNEI, per germline. Trimming cost V 6 bases and J 9 bases; bases outside gene matches: 8. The CDR3 DNA follows: TGTGCCAGCAGCCCCGGGACTAGCGGGACCGGGCAGTACTTC. This sequence encodes CASSPGTSGTGQYF.

This clone has just one count. The chain has TRBV6-1 and TRBJ1-3, with unresolved D. The CDR3 length is 15 residues. Germline V CDR1 and CDR2: MNHNS, SASEGT. The V end was cut by 2 bases, the J end by 0 bases, with 8 bases between. The CDR3 spells CASSEMTDSGNTIYF. The CDR3 DNA reads TGTGCCAGCAGTGAAATGACTGACTCTGGAAACACCATATATTTT.

This sequence joins TRBV6-5 and TRBJ1-5; D may be TRBD1 (5 bases). V was shortened by 2 bases and J by 4 bases, with 6 bases between the two germline ends. Germline V CDR1 and CDR2: MNHEY, SVGAGI. There are 13 residues in the CDR3. As DNA, the CDR3 is TGTGCCAGCAGTTACGACAGAAATCAGCCCCAGCATTTT. Amino acids: CASSYDRNQPQHF.

V and J are TRBV11-1 and TRBJ2-5; TRBD1 matches 7 bases. V lost 5 bases and J lost 1; bases outside the gene matches: 1. The CDR3 runs to 13 residues. Germline CDR1 SGHAT, CDR2 FQDESV (reference sequence). The CDR3 protein is CASSDRVQETQYF. CDR3 bases: TGTGCCAGCAGCGACAGGGTCCAAGAGACCCAGTACTTC.

The chain recombines TRBV19 with TRBJ1-3; tentative D call: TRBD1 (6 bases). The germline gives CDR1 LNHDA, CDR2 SQIVND (reference sequence). The V gene lost 7 bases and the J gene lost 2 bases, with 12 bases spanning the gap. The CDR3 is 14 amino acids. DNA for the CDR3: TGTGCCAGTACCCAGGGGCTGACTGGAAACACCATATATTTT. Protein product: CASTQGLTGNTIYF.

This clone was observed a single time. The V call is TRBV5-4, the J call TRBJ2-5, with TRBD2 matching 9 bases. The CDR3 covers 16 residues. The ends lost 0 bases at V and 1 base at J; junction bases unmatched: 4. Germline V lookup: CDR1 SGHNT, CDR2 YYREEE (reference sequence). The CDR3 region is CASSLDAAGGQETQYF. DNA of the CDR3: TGTGCCAGCAGCTTGGACGCAGCGGGGGGCCAAGAGACCCAGTACTTC.

This sequence joins TRBV7-6 and TRBJ2-7; the D is unclear. V shed 4 bases and J shed 5 bases, with 9 bases lying between them. The CDR3 sequence is 12 residues long. CDR1 and CDR2 from the germline V gene are SGHVS and FNYEAQ. The CDR3 loop reads CASSWPRHEQYF. The CDR3 region has the DNA TGTGCCAGCAGCTGGCCTAGGCACGAGCAGTACTTC.

Sample share makes this clone medium-sized. At the DNA level, this CDR3 is encoded by other sequences in the same sample as well. The chain carries TRBV19 and TRBJ1-2; D is perhaps TRBD1 (5 bases). This CDR3 is built from 15 residues. V was clipped by 5 bases and J by 0 bases, with 13 bases between them. CDR1 is LNHDA and CDR2 is SQIVND in the germline V gene (reference sequence). The CDR3 loop reads CASSPQGLSNYGYTF. CDR3 nucleotide sequence: TGTGCCAGTAGTCCCCAGGGCTTATCTAACTATGGCTACACCTTC.

This chain joins TRBV19 and TRBJ1-5; 7 bases are shared with TRBD1. Germline CDR1 and CDR2: LNHDA and SQIVND (reference sequence). The J segment lost 3 bases and the V segment lost 5 bases, leaving 10 bases of the junction unmatched. The CDR3 contains 16 residues. CDR3 sequence reads: CASSPTLTGDNQPQHF. The CDR3 coding sequence is TGTGCCAGTAGTCCCACTCTTACAGGGGACAATCAGCCCCAGCATTTT.

This chain links TRBV9 with TRBJ2-2, with D possibly being TRBD1 (6 bases). V was pared by 6 bases and J by 7 bases, with 19 bases between. The length of the CDR3 is 15 residues. From germline, CDR1 is SGDLS and CDR2 YYNGEE. Here the CDR3 reads CASTRGAGEIGELFF. CDR3 nucleotides: TGTGCCAGCACGCGAGGGGCAGGGGAAATCGGGGAGCTGTTTTTT. Drawing the rest from reference TRBV9 and TRBJ2-2, the complete variable domain is DSGVTQTPKHLITATGQRVTLRCSPRSGDLSVYWYQQSLDQGLQFLIQYYNGEERAKGNILERFSAQQFPDLHSELNLSSLELGDSALYFCASTRGAGEIGELFFGEGSRLTVL.

The chain is built from TRBV6-2 or TRBV6-3 and TRBJ2-5, with unresolved D. The CDR3 runs to 12 residues. V was shortened by 2 bases and J by 5 bases, with 6 bases between the two germline ends. Germline V gives CDR1 MNHEY, CDR2 SVGEGT. CDR3 sequence: CASSYGAETQYF. The CDR3 region has the DNA TGTGCCAGCAGTTACGGTGCGGAGACCCAGTACTTC.

This clone has only a few counts. The chain carries TRBV11-3 and TRBJ1-2, with D perhaps TRBD1 (5 bases). CDR3 length equals 13 residues. The germline CDR1 and CDR2 sequences are SGHNT and YENEEA. V lost 1 base and J lost 14, with 17 bases in between. CDR3 in amino acids: CASSLARYGGRTF. The CDR3 DNA sequence: TGTGCCAGCAGCTTAGCCCGGTATGGGGGGAGGACCTTC.

The V call is TRBV28, the J call TRBJ2-7; the match to TRBD1 covers 9 bases. V gave up 5 bases and J gave up 7 bases; unmatched junction bases: 9. The CDR3 has 14 residues. CDR1 and CDR2 (germline): MDHEN, SYDVKM. The CDR3 nucleotides are TGTGCCAGCAGTCGTGGGACAGGGTATAGTGAGCAGTACTTC. Encoded protein: CASSRGTGYSEQYF. Full variable domain (remainder filled in from reference TRBV28 and TRBJ2-7): DVKVTQSSRYLVKRTGEKVFLECVQDMDHENMFWYRQDPGLGLRLIYFSYDVKMKEKGDIPEGYSVSREKKERFSLILESASTNQTSMYLCASSRGTGYSEQYFGPGTRLTVT.

DNA for the CDR3: TGCAGCGCCGCTCAGGGTGTGACAGAGACCCAGTACTTC. As protein: CSAAQGVTETQYF. This chain joins TRBV29-1 and TRBJ2-5, with a weak D call TRBD1 (5 bases). Germline V gene data show CDR1 as SQVTM and CDR2 as ANQGSEA. The CDR3 has 13 residues. Trimming cost V 7 bases and J 4 bases, with 16 bases left between them.

The V and J genes are TRBV11-1 and TRBJ2-2; 11 bases align to TRBD1. CDR3 length: 16 residues. Germline-derived CDR1 and CDR2 are SGHAT and FQDESV (reference sequence). Germline trimming cut 5 bases from V and 5 bases from J; bases unmatched to any gene: 7. CDR3: CASSTWTGGWTGELFF. The CDR3 region has the DNA TGTGCCAGCAGCACCTGGACAGGGGGCTGGACCGGGGAGCTGTTTTTT. Full variable domain (rest looked up from reference TRBV11-1 and TRBJ2-2): EAEVAQSPRYKITEKSQAVAFWCDPISGHATLYWYRQILGQGPELLVQFQDESVVDDSQLPKDRFSAERLKGVDSTLKIQPAELGDSAMYLCASSTWTGGWTGELFFGEGSRLTVL.

The chain joins TRBV7-2 to TRBJ2-5; TRBD2 aligns across 8 bases. The V gene's germline CDR1 is SGHTA and CDR2 FQGNSA. Trimming cost V 7 bases and J 5 bases; bases outside gene matches: 12. CDR3 size: 15 residues. The CDR3 sequence: CASTPRRTGGETQYF. DNA for the CDR3: TGTGCCAGCACCCCTCGGCGGACGGGGGGGGAGACCCAGTACTTC. The entire variable domain, with the rest obtained from reference TRBV7-2 and TRBJ2-5, is as follows: GAGVSQSPSNKVTEKGKDVELRCDPISGHTALYWYRQSLGQGLEFLIYFQGNSAPDKSGLPSDRFSAERTGGSVSTLTIQRTQQEDSAVYLCASTPRRTGGETQYFGPGTRLLVL.

This chain links TRBV5-6 with TRBJ2-1; the D gene is possibly TRBD2 (6 bases). The V gene lost 1 base and the J gene lost 0 bases, with 8 bases spanning the gap. The germline gives CDR1 SGHDT, CDR2 YYEEEE. The CDR3 is 15 amino acids. CDR3 region: CASSLTSRSYNEQFF. The DNA of the CDR3 is TGTGCCAGCAGCTTGACTAGCCGCTCCTACAATGAGCAGTTCTTC.

The rearrangement joins TRBV4-2 to TRBJ1-3, with D possibly matching TRBD1 (5 bases). The germline gives CDR1 LGHNA, CDR2 YNFKEQ. CDR3 length equals 17 residues. The ends were cut back, 1 base at V and 0 bases at J, with 13 bases in the middle. The DNA of the CDR3 is TGTGCCAGCAGCCAAGTTGGTCAGGGCAGCTCTGGAAACACCATATATTTT. Its translation: CASSQVGQGSSGNTIYF.

This clone was observed a few times. V gene TRBV6-2 or TRBV6-3 combines with J gene TRBJ1-5, with 9 bases fitting TRBD1. Trimming removed 4 bases from V and 6 bases from J; junction bases left unmatched: 4. The CDR3 totals 14 residues. CDR1 and CDR2 from the germline V gene are MNHEY and SVGEGT. The CDR3 region is CASSFGQGRQPQHF. In DNA, the CDR3 is TGTGCCAGCAGTTTCGGACAGGGGCGTCAGCCCCAGCATTTT.

The genes are TRBV4-2 and TRBJ2-5; 9 nucleotides match TRBD2. Germline V CDR1 and CDR2: LGHNA, YNFKEQ. The CDR3 totals 15 residues. Unmatched junction bases numbered 2, after V lost 2 bases and J lost 1 base. The CDR3 nucleotides read TGTGCCAGCAGCCAAACAGCGGGAGGCCAAGAGACCCAGTACTTC. Its translation is CASSQTAGGQETQYF.

This chain uses TRBV28 with TRBJ2-7; tentatively, D is TRBD2 (6 bases). The CDR3 is made up of 14 amino acids. V shed 5 bases and J shed 1 base, with 12 bases lying between them. Per the germline V gene, CDR1 is MDHEN and CDR2 is SYDVKM. In nucleotides, the CDR3 is TGTGCCAGCAGTCCGCGACTAGTTTCCTACGAGCAGTACTTC. Protein sequence: CASSPRLVSYEQYF.

The chain recombines TRBV7-6 with TRBJ1-5; unclear D gene. The V and J ends lost 5 bases and 2 bases respectively, with 10 bases between them. CDR1 is SGHVS and CDR2 is FNYEAQ in the germline V gene. The CDR3 extends over 14 amino acids. DNA for the CDR3: TGTGCCAGCAGCGTAGGGAGAGGCAATCAGCCCCAGCATTTT. It is translated as CASSVGRGNQPQHF.

The CDR3 DNA reads as TGTGCCAGCAGCTTGGTCCCCATGGGCAACTATGGCTACACCTTC. This gives the protein CASSLVPMGNYGYTF. The chain couples TRBV5-4 to TRBJ1-2, with unresolved D. Germline V lookup: CDR1 SGHNT, CDR2 YYREEE (reference sequence). The CDR3 covers 15 residues. V lost 0 bases and J 2 bases, leaving 11 bases between the germline ends.

The V gene is TRBV5-1, the J gene TRBJ2-2; 9 bases agree with TRBD1. V dropped 9 bases and J dropped 4; count of bases not matched to a gene: 7. This CDR3 comprises 14 residues. Germline CDR1 SGHRS, CDR2 YFSETQ. CDR3 nucleotide sequence: TGCGCCACCTCGGGACAGGGCGGCACCGGGGAGCTGTTTTTT. It specifies CATSGQGGTGELFF.